A single sample is the source of the 4 T cell receptor beta chains below, sequenced in a study of cytomegalovirus exposure and HLA in healthy donors. Use of 60 Vbeta and 13 Jbeta primers characterized the PCR. Sequencing was performed with immunoSEQ multiplex PCR; in TCRdb, only in-frame clones are kept and a portion is missing. The data contain about 120,000 clones, 60% to 85% of them seen just once; the ten biggest clones take up 3.3%. Input material: PBMCs. The source is a woman aged 25-40 years in good health and CMV-seropositive.

The chain is built from TRBV4-2 and TRBJ2-1; the match to TRBD2 covers 10 bases. The CDR3 is 16 residues long. V dropped 3 bases and J dropped 4; count of bases not matched to a gene: 6. The germline gives CDR1 LGHNA, CDR2 YNFKEQ. This chain's CDR3 is CASSQGIAGGYNEQFF. The CDR3 region has the DNA TGTGCCAGCAGCCAGGGGATAGCGGGGGGTTACAATGAGCAGTTCTTC.

This clone occurred a few times. This chain links TRBV30 with TRBJ1-1, with D hard to call. The CDR3 is 13 residues long. Trimming cost V 0 bases and J 0 bases, with 5 bases left between them. CDR1 and CDR2 (germline): GTSNPN, SVGIG (reference sequence). DNA for the CDR3: TGTGCCTGGAGTGTAATTATGAACACTGAAGCTTTCTTT. Its translation is CAWSVIMNTEAFF.

The chain recombines TRBV7-3 with TRBJ2-2; 10 bases map to TRBD1. V lost 2 bases, J lost 2 bases, and 2 bases stayed unmatched. Germline CDR1 is SGHTA and CDR2 is FQGTGA. The CDR3 sequence is 16 residues long. The CDR3 loop reads CASSLGDRGNTGELFF. The CDR3 region has the DNA TGTGCCAGCAGCTTAGGGGACAGGGGAAACACCGGGGAGCTGTTTTTT. Full variable domain (outside the CDR3, taken from reference TRBV7-3 and TRBJ2-2): GAGVSQTPSNKVTEKGKYVELRCDPISGHTALYWYRQSLGQGPEFLIYFQGTGAADDSGLPNDRFFAVRPEGSVSTLKIQRTERGDSAVYLCASSLGDRGNTGELFFGEGSRLTVL.

This chain connects TRBV7-2 to TRBJ2-3; TRBD2 matches at 7 bases. Per the germline V gene, CDR1 is SGHTA and CDR2 is FQGNSA. The CDR3 is 14 amino acids. The trim removed 2 bases at V and 1 base at J, leaving 0 bases unmatched. The CDR3 protein is CASSLLAGTDTQYF. Written as DNA, the CDR3 is TGTGCCAGCAGCTTACTAGCGGGCACAGATACGCAGTATTTT.